This is a list of T cell receptor beta chains from one sample in a study of T-cell reconstitution after alpha-beta-depleted transplantation in children. From the PCR reads, TCRdb called clonotypes with MiXCR, one entry per CDR3 protein. The sample shows roughly 300,000 distinct CDR3 sequences, over 9% of them seen only once. The source material was PBMCs from the stem cell graft donor, sampled from the stem cell graft. The source of these receptors is a human donor who donated a stem cell graft to a child with acute lymphoblastic leukemia. Both conserved end residues are part of each CDR3. Fields, in order: J gene, D gene, clone size, V gene, CDR3 DNA, CDR3 protein. The D gene is left open where the match is weak. Clone sizes are given selectively: once, few, many, or a class where the clone is expanded.

TRBJ2-7 | . | few | TRBV4-2 | TGTGCCAGCAGCCAAGAAACAGGGTCTGGCGAGCAGTACTTC | CASSQETGSGEQYF
TRBJ2-3 | TRBD2 | many | TRBV28 | TGTGCCAGCAGCCTCAGCGGGAGGGGGAGCACAGATACGCAGTATTTT | CASSLSGRGSTDTQYF
TRBJ1-2 | . | many | TRBV5-1 | TGCGCCAGCAGCTTGGTGGGAGAGTACCACTATGGCTACACCTTC | CASSLVGEYHYGYTF
TRBJ2-4 | . | few | TRBV7-7 | TGTGCTAGCAGATTCTTTGGGGCCGAAAACATGAATCAGTACTTC | CASRFFGAENMNQYF
TRBJ2-7 | . | many | TRBV6-5 | TGTGCCTGTCGAACCGGAATTCTCCTATGGGAGCAGTACTTC | CACRTGILLWEQYF
TRBJ2-2 | . | few | TRBV5-5 | TGTGCCAGCAGCTTGGAGGGGGATGGGGGAAACACCGGGGAGCTGTTTTTT | CASSLEGDGGNTGELFF
TRBJ2-5 | . | . | TRBV9 | TGTGCCAGCAGCGCCCTTAGCAGGGAGACCCAGTACTTC | CASSALSRETQYF
TRBJ2-3 | . | . | TRBV4-3 | TGCGCCAGCAGCCAAGGGATCGCAGATACGCAGTATTTT | CASSQGIADTQYF
TRBJ2-6 | . | . | TRBV29-1 | TGCAGCGTTGGAAATGAGGGGAGACCTGGGGCCAACGGCCTGACTTTC | CSVGNEGRPGANGLTF
TRBJ1-2 | TRBD1 | . | TRBV4-3 | TGCGCCAGCAGCCTGGGGACAGGGTATCAGGCTTATGGCTACACCTTC | CASSLGTGYQAYGYTF
TRBJ2-1 | TRBD2 | few | TRBV10-2 | TGCGCCAGCAGTGGGTGGAAGCGGGAGAGGAATGAGCAGTTCTTC | CASSGWKRERNEQFF
TRBJ1-2 | . | . | TRBV4-2 | TGTGCCAGCAGCCAAGGACACCGCTATGGCTACACCTTC | CASSQGHRYGYTF
TRBJ2-7 | . | many | TRBV12-3/TRBV12-4 | TGTGCCAGCAGTTTAGACAGGTCCTCCTACGAGCAGTACTTC | CASSLDRSSYEQYF
TRBJ2-1 | TRBD1 | . | TRBV5-1 | TGCGCCAGCAGCTTTGGAGTCGGACAGGGGCTCGATGAGCAGTTCTTC | CASSFGVGQGLDEQFF
TRBJ2-1 | TRBD1 | many | TRBV15 | TGTGCCACCCGACAGGGGGCGGGTGAGCAGTTCTTC | CATRQGAGEQFF
TRBJ2-1 | TRBD2 | . | TRBV7-2 | TGTGCCAGCAGCCCGATAGCGGGAGACTACAATGAGCAGTTCTTC | CASSPIAGDYNEQFF
TRBJ1-5 | TRBD1 | many | TRBV20-1 | TGCAGTGCTAGAGATCGCAGGGACAGCGGACAGGGGTACCTCTTAGGCAATCAGCCCCAGCATTTT | CSARDRRDSGQGYLLGNQPQHF
TRBJ2-1 | TRBD2 | . | TRBV12-3/TRBV12-4 | TGTGCCAGCAGTTTGGTCGGTAGCGGGAGGAATGCGCAGTTCTTC | CASSLVGSGRNAQFF
TRBJ2-2 | TRBD2 | many | TRBV28 | TGTGCCAGCAGTTTATCCCTAGCGGTTCTACGGGGGGAGCTGTTTTTT | CASSLSLAVLRGELFF
TRBJ2-3 | . | many | TRBV5-1 | TGCGCCAGCAACCCCGGGTACACAGATACGCAGTATTTT | CASNPGYTDTQYF
TRBJ2-3 | TRBD2 | few | TRBV7-2 | TGTGCCAGCAGCTCAGCTAGCGGGAGGGTAGGAGATACGCAGTATTTT | CASSSASGRVGDTQYF
TRBJ2-7 | . | few | TRBV27 | TGTGCCAGCACCAGACAGGGACTCCCCTGGTACGAGCAGTACTTC | CASTRQGLPWYEQYF
TRBJ2-3 | . | many | TRBV7-2 | TGTGCCAGCAGCTTGCTTAGTCCAGATACGCAGTATTTT | CASSLLSPDTQYF
TRBJ2-1 | TRBD2 | many | TRBV6-4 | TGTGCCAGCAGTGGGACTAGCGGGAGCTACAATGAGCAGTTCTTC | CASSGTSGSYNEQFF
TRBJ2-2 | . | . | TRBV2 | TGTGCCAGCAGAAACCGGACTACGGGCGGGGAGCTGTTTTTT | CASRNRTTGGELFF
TRBJ2-3 | . | few | TRBV7-2 | TGTGCCAGCAGCTTATGGCTCGAGAATACGCAGTATTTT | CASSLWLENTQYF
TRBJ1-2 | . | . | TRBV29-1 | TGCAGCGTTGGTGAAGGGGGGGACTATGGCTACACCTTC | CSVGEGGDYGYTF
TRBJ1-5 | TRBD1 | few | TRBV7-9 | TGTGCCAGCAGCTTAGGAGTACAGGGGGAAAGCAATCAGCCCCAGCATTTT | CASSLGVQGESNQPQHF
TRBJ1-2 | TRBD1 | . | TRBV5-1 | TGCGCCAGCAGCCCGGGACAGGTTAATAACTATGGCGACACCTTC | CASSPGQVNNYGDTF
TRBJ2-3 | . | . | TRBV7-3 | TGTGCCAGCAGCTCAGGCGGGATCAGAACAGATACGCAGTATTTT | CASSSGGIRTDTQYF
TRBJ2-5 | TRBD2 | many | TRBV20-1 | TGCAGTGCTAATAGCGGGAGGACCCACCAAGAGACCCAGTACTTC | CSANSGRTHQETQYF
TRBJ1-6 | . | . | TRBV5-1 | TGCGCCAGCAGCTTCCTGGACACGGGTGAGGCACCCCTCCACTTT | CASSFLDTGEAPLHF
TRBJ1-5 | . | few | TRBV12-3/TRBV12-4 | TGTGCCAGCAGTTTAGTCGGGTCATATCAGCCCCAGCATTTT | CASSLVGSYQPQHF
TRBJ2-3 | . | . | TRBV4-3 | TGCGCCAGCAGCCAAGAGGCGGGCCGCACAGATACGCAGTATTTT | CASSQEAGRTDTQYF
TRBJ2-5 | . | . | TRBV7-2 | TGTGCCAGCAGCTTAACCTGGGTGGGGCCACAAGAGACCCAGTACTTC | CASSLTWVGPQETQYF
TRBJ1-2 | TRBD1 | few | TRBV7-9 | TGTGCCAGCAGCGTAGGGACAGGGGGATCCACCTTC | CASSVGTGGSTF
TRBJ1-1 | . | . | TRBV6-1 | TGTGCCAGCAAGGATGGGGTATGGGCTTTCTTT | CASKDGVWAFF
TRBJ2-7 | . | . | TRBV7-2 | TGTGCCAGCAGCTTAAATACAGGGTACTACGAGCAGTACTTC | CASSLNTGYYEQYF
TRBJ2-3 | TRBD2 | . | TRBV4-3 | TGCGCCAGCAGCCATAGACTAGCGTCAGATACGCAGTATTTT | CASSHRLASDTQYF
TRBJ2-5 | TRBD2 | few | TRBV12-3/TRBV12-4 | TGTGCCAGCAGTTTGTCGGCCAGCGGGAGGCTTGGGTCAGAGACCCAGTACTTC | CASSLSASGRLGSETQYF
TRBJ2-1 | TRBD2 | few | TRBV4-3 | TGCGCCAGCAGCCAAGACATCGGTAGCGGGAGCACGATAGATGAGCAGTTCTTC | CASSQDIGSGSTIDEQFF
TRBJ2-5 | . | . | TRBV12-3/TRBV12-4 | TGTGCCAGCAGTTCCGGGACAGAGACCCAGTACTTC | CASSSGTETQYF
TRBJ2-1 | TRBD2 | few | TRBV7-9 | TGTGCCAGCAGTCCGGGACTAGCGGGGGCCCATGAGCAGTTCTTC | CASSPGLAGAHEQFF
TRBJ2-3 | . | few | TRBV24-1 | TGTGCCACCAGTGGGGGGCCAGATACGCAGTATTTT | CATSGGPDTQYF
TRBJ2-7 | TRBD1 | . | TRBV24-1 | TGTGCCACCTTTGGAGTTGGGACAGGACGGGAATCCTACGAGCAGTACTTC | CATFGVGTGRESYEQYF
TRBJ2-5 | TRBD2 | few | TRBV5-1 | TGCGCCAGCAGCTTGGACGTTGCGGGGGGGCAAGAGACCCAGTACTTC | CASSLDVAGGQETQYF
TRBJ1-5 | . | few | TRBV4-1 | TGCGCCAGCAGTCGGCCAGGGATTAGCAATCAGCCCCAGCATTTT | CASSRPGISNQPQHF
TRBJ1-5 | . | . | TRBV9 | TGTGCCAGCAGCGTAGGGAATCAGCCCCAGCATTTT | CASSVGNQPQHF
TRBJ2-2 | . | . | TRBV12-3/TRBV12-4 | TGTGCCAGCAAGGTGGGAGCCCTCAACACCGGGGAGCTGTTTTTT | CASKVGALNTGELFF